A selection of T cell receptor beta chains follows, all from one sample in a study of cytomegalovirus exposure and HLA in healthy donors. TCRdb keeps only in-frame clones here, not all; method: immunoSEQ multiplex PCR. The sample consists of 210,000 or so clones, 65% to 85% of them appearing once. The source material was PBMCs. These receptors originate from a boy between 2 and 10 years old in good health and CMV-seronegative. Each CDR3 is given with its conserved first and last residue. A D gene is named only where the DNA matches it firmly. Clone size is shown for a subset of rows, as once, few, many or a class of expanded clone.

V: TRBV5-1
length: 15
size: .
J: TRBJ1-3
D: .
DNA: TGCGCCAGCAGCTGGGATGACAGCACTGGAAACACCATATATTTT
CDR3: CASSWDDSTGNTIYF

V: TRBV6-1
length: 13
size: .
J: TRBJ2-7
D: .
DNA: TGTGCCAGCATGGGGGGACCCCGAGGCGAGCAGTACTTC
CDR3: CASMGGPRGEQYF

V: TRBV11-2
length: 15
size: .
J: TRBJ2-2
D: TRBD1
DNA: TGTGCCAGCAGCTTAACCCAGGGGGAGACCGGGGAGCTGTTTTTT
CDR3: CASSLTQGETGELFF

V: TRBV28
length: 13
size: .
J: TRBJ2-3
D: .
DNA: TGTGCCAGCAGCTCGACACTCACAGATACGCAGTATTTT
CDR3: CASSSTLTDTQYF

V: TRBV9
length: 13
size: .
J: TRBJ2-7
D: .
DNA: TGTGCCAGCAGCGTAGATTTCGGGAGCGAGCAGTACTTC
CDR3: CASSVDFGSEQYF

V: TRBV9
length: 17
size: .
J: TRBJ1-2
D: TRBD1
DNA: TGTGCCAGCAGCGTAACGGGTGGGACAGGGGGCAGGTATGGCTACACCTTC
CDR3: CASSVTGGTGGRYGYTF

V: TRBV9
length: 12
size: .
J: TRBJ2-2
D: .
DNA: TGTGCCAGCGAGGCTTACACCGGGGAGCTGTTTTTT
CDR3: CASEAYTGELFF

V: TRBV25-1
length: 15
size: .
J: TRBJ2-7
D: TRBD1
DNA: TGTGCCAGCAGCTTCGACAGGGGGCAAACCTACGAGCAGTACTTC
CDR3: CASSFDRGQTYEQYF

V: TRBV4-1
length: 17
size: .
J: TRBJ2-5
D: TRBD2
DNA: TGCGCCAGCAGCCAAGATCAGACTAGCGGGAGTCTAGAGACCCAGTACTTC
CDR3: CASSQDQTSGSLETQYF

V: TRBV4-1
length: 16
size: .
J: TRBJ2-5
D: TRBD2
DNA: TGCGCCAGCAGCCGCCGGACTAGCGGGAACCAAGAGACCCAGTACTTC
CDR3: CASSRRTSGNQETQYF

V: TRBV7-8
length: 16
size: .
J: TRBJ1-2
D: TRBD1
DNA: TGTGCCAGCAGCTTAGTCGACAGGGCAGCTAACTATGGCTACACCTTC
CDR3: CASSLVDRAANYGYTF

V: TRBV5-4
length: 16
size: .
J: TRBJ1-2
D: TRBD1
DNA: TGTGCCAGCAGCGCTCAGGGGACAGGGGTATTACAGGGCTACACCTTC
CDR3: CASSAQGTGVLQGYTF

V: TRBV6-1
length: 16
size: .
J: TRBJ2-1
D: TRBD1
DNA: TGTGCCAGCAGTGAGGACAGGAGACCTCCTTACAATGAGCAGTTCTTC
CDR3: CASSEDRRPPYNEQFF

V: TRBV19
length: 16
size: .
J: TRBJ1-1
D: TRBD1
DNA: TGTGCCAGTAGTGTCAGGGGGGCCAGTAGGTTACCTGAAGCTTTCTTT
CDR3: CASSVRGASRLPEAFF

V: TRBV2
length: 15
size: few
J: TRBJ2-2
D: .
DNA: TGTGCCAGCAGTATACAGGGAAGGGACACCGGGGAGCTGTTTTTT
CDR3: CASSIQGRDTGELFF

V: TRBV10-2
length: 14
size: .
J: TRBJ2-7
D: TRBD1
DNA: TGCGCCAGCAGTGTCACAGGGGGGAGCTACGAGCAGTACTTC
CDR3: CASSVTGGSYEQYF

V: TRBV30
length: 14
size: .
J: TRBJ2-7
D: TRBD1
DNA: TGTGCCTGGAGAGGAAGGGACAGGTGGTACGAGCAGTACTTC
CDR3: CAWRGRDRWYEQYF

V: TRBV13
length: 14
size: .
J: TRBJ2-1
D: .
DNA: TGTGCCAGCAGCTTGCGGGTCCCTTACAATGAGCAGTTCTTC
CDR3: CASSLRVPYNEQFF

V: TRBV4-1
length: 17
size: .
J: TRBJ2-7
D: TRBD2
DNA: TGCGCCAGCAGCCAACGAACGCAACGGGAGGCCTCCTACGAGCAGTACTTC
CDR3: CASSQRTQREASYEQYF

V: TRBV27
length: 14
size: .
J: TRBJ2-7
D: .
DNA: TGTGCCAGCCGCACCGGGACAACCTCCTACGAGCAGTACTTC
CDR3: CASRTGTTSYEQYF

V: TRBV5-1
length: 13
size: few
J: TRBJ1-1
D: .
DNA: TGCGCCAGCAGCTTGGGGGGGCTGACTGAAGCTTTCTTT
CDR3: CASSLGGLTEAFF

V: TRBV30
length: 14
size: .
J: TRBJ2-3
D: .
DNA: TGTGCCTGGAGTTCGAGCGGTGACACAGATACGCAGTATTTT
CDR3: CAWSSSGDTDTQYF

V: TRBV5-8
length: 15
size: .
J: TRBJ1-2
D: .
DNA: TGTGCCAGCAGCTCCCTCTGGACAGCTAACTATGGCTACACCTTC
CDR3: CASSSLWTANYGYTF

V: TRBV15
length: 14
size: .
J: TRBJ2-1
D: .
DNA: TGTGCCACCAGCACTTCAGGGAAAAACAATGAGCAGTTCTTC
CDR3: CATSTSGKNNEQFF

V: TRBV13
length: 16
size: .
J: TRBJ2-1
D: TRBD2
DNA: TGTGCCAGCAGCCTTGGTGGGGCTAGCGGGTACAATGAGCAGTTCTTC
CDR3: CASSLGGASGYNEQFF

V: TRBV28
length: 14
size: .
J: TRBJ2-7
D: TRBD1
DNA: TGTGCCAGCAAGGGACAGGGCACTGTTTACGAGCAGTACTTC
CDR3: CASKGQGTVYEQYF

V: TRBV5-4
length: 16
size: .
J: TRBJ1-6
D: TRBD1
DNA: TGTGCCAGCAGCCTGCCCGGGACAGGATATAATTCACCCCTCCACTTT
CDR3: CASSLPGTGYNSPLHF

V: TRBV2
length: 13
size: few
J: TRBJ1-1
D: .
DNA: TGTGCCAGCAGGGGGGACATGAGGACTGAAGCTTTCTTT
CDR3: CASRGDMRTEAFF

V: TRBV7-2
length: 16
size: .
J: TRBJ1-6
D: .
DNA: TGTGCCAGCAGCTTAGTACAGGGAGTACTTAATTCACCCCTCCACTTT
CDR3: CASSLVQGVLNSPLHF

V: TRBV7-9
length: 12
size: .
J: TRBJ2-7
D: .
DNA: TGTGCCAGCAGTCTACAGAACTACGAGCAGTACTTC
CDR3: CASSLQNYEQYF

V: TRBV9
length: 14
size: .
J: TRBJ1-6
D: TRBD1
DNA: TGTGCCAGCAGCGTAGAACAGGGGAATTCACCCCTCCACTTT
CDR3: CASSVEQGNSPLHF

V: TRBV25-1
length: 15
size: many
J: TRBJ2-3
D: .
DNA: TGTGCCAGCAGTGAATCCGGCGGGAAGGCAGATACGCAGTATTTT
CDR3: CASSESGGKADTQYF

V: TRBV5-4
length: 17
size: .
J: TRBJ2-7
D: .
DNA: TGTGCCAGCAGCCCGGTAGGGGGCGGCGGGGCGATTTACGAGCAGTACTTC
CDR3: CASSPVGGGGAIYEQYF

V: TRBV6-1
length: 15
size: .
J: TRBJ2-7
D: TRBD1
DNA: TGTGCCAGCAGGGAACCGGGACAGCCGACCTACGAGCAGTACTTC
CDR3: CASREPGQPTYEQYF

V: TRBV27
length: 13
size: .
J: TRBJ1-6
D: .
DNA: TGTGCCAGCACAACATTTATGGATTCACCCCTCCACTTT
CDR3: CASTTFMDSPLHF

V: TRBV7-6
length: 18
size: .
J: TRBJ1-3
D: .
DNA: TGTGCCAGCAGCTTAGGTGGGGCAGGGCCCATCTCTGGAAACACCATATATTTT
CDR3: CASSLGGAGPISGNTIYF

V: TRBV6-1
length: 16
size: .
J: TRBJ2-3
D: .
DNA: TGTGCCAGCAGTGAAGTGGGAGGGGGAACACGAGATACGCAGTATTTT
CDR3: CASSEVGGGTRDTQYF